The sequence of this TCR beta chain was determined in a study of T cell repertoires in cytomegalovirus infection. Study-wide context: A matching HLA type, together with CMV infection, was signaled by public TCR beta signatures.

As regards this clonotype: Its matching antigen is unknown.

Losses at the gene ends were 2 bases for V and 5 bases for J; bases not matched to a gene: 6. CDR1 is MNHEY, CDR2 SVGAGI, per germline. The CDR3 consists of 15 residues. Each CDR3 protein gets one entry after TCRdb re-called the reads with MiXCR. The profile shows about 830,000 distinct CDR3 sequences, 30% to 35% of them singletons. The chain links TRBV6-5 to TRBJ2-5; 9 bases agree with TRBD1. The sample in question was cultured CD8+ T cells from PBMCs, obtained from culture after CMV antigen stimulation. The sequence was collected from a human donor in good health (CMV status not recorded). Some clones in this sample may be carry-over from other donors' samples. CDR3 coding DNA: TGTGCCAGCAGTTACCGGGACAGGGACTTGGAGACCCAGTACTTC. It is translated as CASSYRDRDLETQYF.